This T cell receptor beta chain comes out of a study of blood T cell repertoires in COVID-19 (dated by TCRdb to the early 2020s). About the study as a whole: The collaborator samples originated in the United States, Italy and Spain and spanned the acute and convalescent phases of COVID-19. The samples were drawn from two sources: the first 160 participants of the ongoing ImmuneRACE study, and over 1,000 subjects contributed by 6 global collaborators. The material from the prospective study consisted of cDNA or gDNA derived from T cells, B-cell-depleted T cells, or PBMCs. Where available, HLA class I and class II types were obtained from metadata supplied by the sample provider rather than from assay-based typing. Subjects who had been exposed to COVID-19, were actively infected with it, or had recovered from it provided the deeply sampled blood TCRbeta repertoires that made up the dataset. The repertoires were released in a freely available public database meant as a resource for research on the immune response to SARS-CoV-2. Sample metadata almost always included a de-identified subject ID, COVID-19 status, age in years and sex. The research as a whole found: How much clinical and demographic metadata was included differed by source and by participant, and the metadata was provided uncurated.

Each collaborating institution followed its own protocols to collect whole blood in K2EDTA tubes. For TCRbeta analysis, collaborator samples were shipped as frozen whole blood, as isolated PBMCs, or as DNA extracted from either sample type. As for this clone: Its antigen is unknown. No quality values exist for individual bases; no much larger clone is one base distant.

Trimming removed 6 bases from V and 3 bases from J; the gene matches leave 7 bases unexplained. Via the germline V gene (reference sequence), CDR1 is MNHNY and CDR2 SVGAGI. From its cysteine to its phenylalanine, the CDR3 spans 16 amino acids. The CDR3 DNA has 48 bases and is translated from base 1. TCRbeta CDR3 regions were amplified from genomic DNA by means of the immunoSEQ Assay, a bias-controlled multiplex PCR. The paper's data handling went like this. Nucleated cell counts per sample were estimated from amplification of reference gene primers within the assay. To quantify the absolute abundance of each unique TCRbeta CDR3 rearrangement, sequence reads were collapsed and filtered. For each sample, productive Simpson clonality was calculated as the square root of Simpson's diversity index across productive rearrangements. Not all clones reach the TCRdb copy of this immuneACCESS table, which keeps in-frame sequences only. Checked studies attribute under half of the gap to unresolved V genes and leave the rest unexplained. The V and J calls and clone size come from that table; D and trimming were worked out from the DNA. The sample table lists 70,000 to 95,000 clones, roughly 85% of them with a count of one. The biggest ten clones account for approximately 1.7% of the sample.

The sequence was obtained from a woman aged 55-69 years with acute or convalescent COVID-19. Sequencing input: peripheral blood. The rearrangement joined TRBV6-6 to TRBJ2-2; a stretch of 10 junction bases matches TRBD2. The DNA sequence reads TGTGCCAGCAGGACTCTAGCGGGAGCACACACCGGGGAGCTGTTTTTT. Translated, this gives CASRTLAGAHTGELFF.